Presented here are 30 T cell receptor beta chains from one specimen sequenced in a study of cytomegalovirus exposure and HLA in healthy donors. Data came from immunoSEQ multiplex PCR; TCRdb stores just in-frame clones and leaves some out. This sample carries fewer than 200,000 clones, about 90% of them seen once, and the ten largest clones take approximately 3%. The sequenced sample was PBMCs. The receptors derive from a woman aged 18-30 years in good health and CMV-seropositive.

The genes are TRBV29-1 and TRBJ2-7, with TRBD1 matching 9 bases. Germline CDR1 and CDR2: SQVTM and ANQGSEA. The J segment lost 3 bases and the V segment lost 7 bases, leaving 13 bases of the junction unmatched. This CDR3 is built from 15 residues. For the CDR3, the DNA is TGCAGCGCGACGGTTCGGGACAGGGCTATCTACGAGCAGTACTTC. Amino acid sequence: CSATVRDRAIYEQYF.

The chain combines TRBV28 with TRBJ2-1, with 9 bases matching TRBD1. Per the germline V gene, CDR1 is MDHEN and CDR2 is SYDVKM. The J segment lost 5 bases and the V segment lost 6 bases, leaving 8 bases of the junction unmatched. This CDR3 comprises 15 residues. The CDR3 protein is CASRAGGTGNNEQFF. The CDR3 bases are TGTGCCAGCAGAGCCGGGGGGACAGGGAACAATGAGCAGTTCTTC. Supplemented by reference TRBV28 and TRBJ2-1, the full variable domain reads DVKVTQSSRYLVKRTGEKVFLECVQDMDHENMFWYRQDPGLGLRLIYFSYDVKMKEKGDIPEGYSVSREKKERFSLILESASTNQTSMYLCASRAGGTGNNEQFFGPGTRLTVL.

For the CDR3, the DNA is TGTGCCAGCAGCCCGACCATGACAGCCTCCTACGAGCAGTACTTC. Amino acid sequence: CASSPTMTASYEQYF. The V call is TRBV11-2, the J call TRBJ2-7; TRBD1 might be the D (5 bases). The V and J ends lost 5 bases and 0 bases respectively, with 14 bases between them. CDR1 and CDR2 (germline): SGHAT, FQNNGV. The CDR3 has 15 residues.

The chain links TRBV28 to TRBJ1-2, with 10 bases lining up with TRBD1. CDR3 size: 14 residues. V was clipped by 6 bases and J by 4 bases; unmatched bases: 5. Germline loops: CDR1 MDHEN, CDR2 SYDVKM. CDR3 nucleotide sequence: TGTGCCAGCAGGAGACAGGGGGCAGCCTATGGCTACACCTTC. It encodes CASRRQGAAYGYTF.

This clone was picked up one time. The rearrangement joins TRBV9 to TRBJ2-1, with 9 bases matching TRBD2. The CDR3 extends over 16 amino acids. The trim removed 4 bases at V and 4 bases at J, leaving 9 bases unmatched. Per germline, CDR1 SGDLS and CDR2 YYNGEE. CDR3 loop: CASSSRATSGYNEQFF. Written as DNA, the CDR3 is TGTGCCAGCAGCTCCCGCGCGACTAGCGGATACAATGAGCAGTTCTTC. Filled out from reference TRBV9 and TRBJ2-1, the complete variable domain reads DSGVTQTPKHLITATGQRVTLRCSPRSGDLSVYWYQQSLDQGLQFLIQYYNGEERAKGNILERFSAQQFPDLHSELNLSSLELGDSALYFCASSSRATSGYNEQFFGPGTRLTVL.

CDR3 sequence: CASQQVEQYF. The CDR3 nucleotides read TGTGCCAGCCAGCAGGTCGAGCAGTACTTC. V gene TRBV5-8 combines with J gene TRBJ2-7; D is unclear. Germline CDR1 reads SGHTS; CDR2 reads YDEGEE. The CDR3 totals 10 residues. V shed 7 bases and J shed 6 bases, with 8 bases lying between them.

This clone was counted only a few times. The CDR3 here is CASSLSDSYNTEAFF. CDR3 sequence (DNA): TGTGCCAGCTCACTGAGTGACAGTTATAACACTGAAGCTTTCTTT. This sequence joins TRBV18 and TRBJ1-1; a weak D match, TRBD1 (5 bases). V lost 4 bases and J lost 2, with 14 bases in between. This CDR3 is built from 15 residues. Looked up from germline, CDR1 is KGHSH and CDR2 is LQKENI.

As DNA, the CDR3 is TGCGCCAGCAGCGTACAAGAGACCCAGTACTTC. It codes for CASSVQETQYF. V is TRBV5-1 and J is TRBJ2-5; D not resolved. This CDR3 has 11 amino acids. Germline V gives CDR1 SGHRS, CDR2 YFSETQ. V dropped 4 bases and J dropped 2 bases, with 3 bases sitting between them.

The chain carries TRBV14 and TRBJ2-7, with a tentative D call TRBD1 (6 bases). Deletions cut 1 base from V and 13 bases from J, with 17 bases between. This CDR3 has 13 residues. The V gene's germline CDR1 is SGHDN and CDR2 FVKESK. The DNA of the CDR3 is TGTGCCAGCAGCCAAGCTGGGGGCTCTTTGGTTTACTTC. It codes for CASSQAGGSLVYF.

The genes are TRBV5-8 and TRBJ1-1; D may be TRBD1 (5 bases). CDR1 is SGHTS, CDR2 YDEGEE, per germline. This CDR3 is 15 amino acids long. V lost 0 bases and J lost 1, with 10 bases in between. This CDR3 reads CASSLEAGRNTEAFF. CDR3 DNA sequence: TGTGCCAGCAGCTTGGAAGCAGGGCGGAACACTGAAGCTTTCTTT. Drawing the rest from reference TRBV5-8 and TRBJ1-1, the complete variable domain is EAGVTQSPTHLIKTRGQQATLRCSPISGHTSVYWYQQALGLGLQFLLWYDEGEERNRGNFPPRFSGRQFPNYSSELNVNALELEDSALYLCASSLEAGRNTEAFFGQGTRLTVV.

CDR3 region: CASSPSEVSGGEQFF. DNA for the CDR3: TGTGCCAGCTCACCTTCCGAGGTTTCGGGGGGTGAGCAGTTCTTC. The rearrangement joins TRBV18 to TRBJ2-1; 7 nucleotides match TRBD2. Trimming cost V 3 bases and J 9 bases; bases outside gene matches: 11. The CDR3 consists of 15 residues. Germline CDR1 reads KGHSH; CDR2 reads LQKENI.

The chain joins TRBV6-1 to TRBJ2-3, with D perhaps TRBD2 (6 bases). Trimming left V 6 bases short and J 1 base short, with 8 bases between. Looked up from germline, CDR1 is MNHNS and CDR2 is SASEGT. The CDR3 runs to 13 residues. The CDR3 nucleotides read TGTGCCAGCAGCCGCGGGGGCACAGATACGCAGTATTTT. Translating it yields CASSRGGTDTQYF.

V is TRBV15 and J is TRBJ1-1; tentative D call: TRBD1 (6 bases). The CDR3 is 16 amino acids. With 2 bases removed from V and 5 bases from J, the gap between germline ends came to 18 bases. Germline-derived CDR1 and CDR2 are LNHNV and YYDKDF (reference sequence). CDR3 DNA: TGTGCCACCAGCAGACCTCCCGGCGGGGGCCGAACTGAAGCTTTCTTT. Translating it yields CATSRPPGGGRTEAFF.

CDR3 in amino acids: CASSYSRDRGYEQYF. The CDR3 DNA follows: TGTGCCAGCAGTTACTCCCGGGACAGGGGCTACGAGCAGTACTTC. The chain has TRBV6-5 and TRBJ2-7; 10 positions agree with TRBD1. This CDR3 spans 15 amino acids. CDR1 is MNHEY, CDR2 SVGAGI, per germline. The V and J ends lost 0 bases and 3 bases, in that order; junction bases with no gene match: 2.

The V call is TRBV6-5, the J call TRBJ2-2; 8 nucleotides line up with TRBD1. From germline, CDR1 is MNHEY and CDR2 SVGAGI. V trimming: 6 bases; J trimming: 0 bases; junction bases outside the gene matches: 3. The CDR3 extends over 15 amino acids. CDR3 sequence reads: CASSPDRANTGELFF. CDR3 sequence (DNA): TGTGCCAGCAGCCCGGACAGGGCGAACACCGGGGAGCTGTTTTTT.

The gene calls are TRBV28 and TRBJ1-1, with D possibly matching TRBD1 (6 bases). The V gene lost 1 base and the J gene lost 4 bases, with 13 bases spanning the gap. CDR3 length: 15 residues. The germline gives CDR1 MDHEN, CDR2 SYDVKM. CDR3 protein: CASSLFGGGVTEAFF. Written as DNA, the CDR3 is TGTGCCAGCAGTTTATTCGGAGGGGGGGTCACTGAAGCTTTCTTT.

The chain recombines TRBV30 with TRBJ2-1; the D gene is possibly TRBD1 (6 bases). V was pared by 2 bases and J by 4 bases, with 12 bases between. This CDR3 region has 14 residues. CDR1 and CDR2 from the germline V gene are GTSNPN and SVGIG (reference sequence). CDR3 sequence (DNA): TGTGCCTGGAGTTCGTGGGGGCCATACAATGAGCAGTTCTTC. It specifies CAWSSWGPYNEQFF.

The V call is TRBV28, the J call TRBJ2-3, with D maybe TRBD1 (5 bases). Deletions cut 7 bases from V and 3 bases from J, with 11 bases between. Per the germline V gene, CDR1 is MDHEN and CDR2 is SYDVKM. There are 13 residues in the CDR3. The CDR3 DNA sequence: TGTGCCAGCACAAAGACAGCTACAGATACGCAGTATTTT. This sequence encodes CASTKTATDTQYF.

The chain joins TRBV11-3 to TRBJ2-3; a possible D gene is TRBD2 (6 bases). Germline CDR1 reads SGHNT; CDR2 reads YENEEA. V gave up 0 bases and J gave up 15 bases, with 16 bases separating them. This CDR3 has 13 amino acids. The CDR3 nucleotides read TGTGCCAGCAGCTTAGATGGGGACTCCCTCATTTATTTT. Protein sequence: CASSLDGDSLIYF.

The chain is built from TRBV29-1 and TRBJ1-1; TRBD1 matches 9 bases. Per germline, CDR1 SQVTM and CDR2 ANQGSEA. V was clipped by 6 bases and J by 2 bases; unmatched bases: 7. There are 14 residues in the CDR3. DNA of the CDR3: TGCAGCGTCCAGACAGGGGGTGTCAACACTGAAGCTTTCTTT. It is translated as CSVQTGGVNTEAFF.

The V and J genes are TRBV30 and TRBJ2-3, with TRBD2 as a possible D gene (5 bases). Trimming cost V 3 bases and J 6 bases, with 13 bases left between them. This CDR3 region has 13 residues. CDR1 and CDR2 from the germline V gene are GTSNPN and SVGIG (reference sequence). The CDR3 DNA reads TGTGCCTGGAGGAGGGTATTTCTGGATACGCAGTATTTT. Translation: CAWRRVFLDTQYF.

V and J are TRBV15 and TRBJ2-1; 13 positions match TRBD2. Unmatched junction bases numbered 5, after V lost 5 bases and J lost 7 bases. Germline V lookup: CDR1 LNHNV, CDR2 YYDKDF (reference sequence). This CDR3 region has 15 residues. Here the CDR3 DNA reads TGTGCCACCAGCCGTGAGGGACTAGCGGGAAATGAGCAGTTCTTC. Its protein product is CATSREGLAGNEQFF.

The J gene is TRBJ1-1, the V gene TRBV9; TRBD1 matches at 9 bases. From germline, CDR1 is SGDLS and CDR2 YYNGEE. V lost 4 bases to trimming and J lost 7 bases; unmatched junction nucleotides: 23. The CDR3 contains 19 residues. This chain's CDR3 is CASSTRAGGQGRLADEAFF. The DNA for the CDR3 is TGTGCCAGCAGCACGAGGGCGGGGGGACAGGGTAGGTTGGCGGATGAAGCTTTCTTT.

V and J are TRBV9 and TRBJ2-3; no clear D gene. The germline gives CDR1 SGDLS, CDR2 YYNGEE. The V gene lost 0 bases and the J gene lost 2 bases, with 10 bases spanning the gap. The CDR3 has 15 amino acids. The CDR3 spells CASSVVSRFTDTQYF. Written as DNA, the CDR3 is TGTGCCAGCAGCGTAGTTTCGCGGTTCACAGATACGCAGTATTTT.

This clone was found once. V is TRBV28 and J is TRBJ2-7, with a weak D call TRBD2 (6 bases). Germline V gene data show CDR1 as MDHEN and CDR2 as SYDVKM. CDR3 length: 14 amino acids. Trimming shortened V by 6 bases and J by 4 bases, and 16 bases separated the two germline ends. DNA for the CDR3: TGTGCCAGCAGCCCGGGACTCGGACCTTACGAGCAGTACTTC. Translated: CASSPGLGPYEQYF. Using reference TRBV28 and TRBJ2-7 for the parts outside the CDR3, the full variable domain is DVKVTQSSRYLVKRTGEKVFLECVQDMDHENMFWYRQDPGLGLRLIYFSYDVKMKEKGDIPEGYSVSREKKERFSLILESASTNQTSMYLCASSPGLGPYEQYFGPGTRLTVT.

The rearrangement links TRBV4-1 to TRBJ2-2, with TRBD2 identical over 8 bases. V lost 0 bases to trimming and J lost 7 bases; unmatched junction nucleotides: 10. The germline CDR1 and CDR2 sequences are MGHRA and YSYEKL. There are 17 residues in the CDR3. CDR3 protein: CASSQDRRGGRSGELFF. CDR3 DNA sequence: TGCGCCAGCAGCCAAGATCGTCGCGGGGGGCGGAGCGGGGAGCTGTTTTTT.

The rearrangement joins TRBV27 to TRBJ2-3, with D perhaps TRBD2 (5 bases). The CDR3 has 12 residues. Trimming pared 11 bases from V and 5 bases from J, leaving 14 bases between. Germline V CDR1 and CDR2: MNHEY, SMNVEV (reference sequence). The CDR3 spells CAFRGLGDTQYF. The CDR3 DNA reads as TGTGCCTTCCGCGGGCTGGGAGATACGCAGTATTTT.

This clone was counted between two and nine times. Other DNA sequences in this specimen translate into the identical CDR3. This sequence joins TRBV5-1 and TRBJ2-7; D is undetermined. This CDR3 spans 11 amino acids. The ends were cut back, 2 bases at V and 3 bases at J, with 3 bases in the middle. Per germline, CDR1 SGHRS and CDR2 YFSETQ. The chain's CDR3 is CASSFGYEQYF. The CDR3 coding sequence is TGCGCCAGCAGCTTCGGCTACGAGCAGTACTTC.

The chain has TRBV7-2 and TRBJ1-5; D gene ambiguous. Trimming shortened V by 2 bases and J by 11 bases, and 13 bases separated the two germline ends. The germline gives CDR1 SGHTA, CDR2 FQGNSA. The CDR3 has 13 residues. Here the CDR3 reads CASSLHGPGTQHF. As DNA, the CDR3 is TGTGCCAGCAGCTTACACGGACCGGGGACCCAGCATTTT.

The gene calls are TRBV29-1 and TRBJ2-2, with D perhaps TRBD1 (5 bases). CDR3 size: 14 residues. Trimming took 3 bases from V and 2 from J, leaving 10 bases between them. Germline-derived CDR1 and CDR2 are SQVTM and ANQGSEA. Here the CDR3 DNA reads TGCAGCGTTGAGGTGACAGCCAACACCGGGGAGCTGTTTTTT. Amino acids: CSVEVTANTGELFF.